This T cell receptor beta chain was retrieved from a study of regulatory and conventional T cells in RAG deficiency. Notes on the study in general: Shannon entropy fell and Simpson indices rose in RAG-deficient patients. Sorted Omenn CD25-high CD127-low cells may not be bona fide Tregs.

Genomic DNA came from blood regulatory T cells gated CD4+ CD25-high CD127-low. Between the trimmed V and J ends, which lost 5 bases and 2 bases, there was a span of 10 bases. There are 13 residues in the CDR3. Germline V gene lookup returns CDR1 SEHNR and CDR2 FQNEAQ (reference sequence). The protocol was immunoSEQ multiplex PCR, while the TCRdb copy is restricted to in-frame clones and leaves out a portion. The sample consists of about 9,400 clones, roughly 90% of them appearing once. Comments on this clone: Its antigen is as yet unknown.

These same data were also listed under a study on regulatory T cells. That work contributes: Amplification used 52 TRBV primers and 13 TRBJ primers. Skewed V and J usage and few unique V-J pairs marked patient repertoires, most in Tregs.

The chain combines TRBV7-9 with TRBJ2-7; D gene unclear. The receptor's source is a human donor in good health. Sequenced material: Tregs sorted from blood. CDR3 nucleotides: TGTGCCAGCAGCCCCTGGGATCCCTACGAGCAGTACTTC. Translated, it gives CASSPWDPYEQYF.